Below are 5 T cell receptor beta chains sequenced from a single sample in a study of blood T cells in healthy people across ages (dated by TCRdb to 2013 to 2016). Preparation of the library involved 5' RACE. Sequencer: Illumina HiSeq 2500. The second PCR ran for roughly 7 to 12 cycles and used a J-beta primer mix along with a sample-barcoded 5' primer. TCRdb reprocessed the public reads (quality trimming at Q25 with fastp, clone calling with MiXCR) and kept in-frame beta chains. Identical CDR3 protein sequences are pooled into one entry, listed with their most common genes and DNA. This sample gives 1.5 million to 1.8 million distinct CDR3 sequences in total; 42% of them show up just once. Roughly 3.7% of the sample is in the top ten clones. Sequencing input: blood. These receptors all come from a woman between 18 and 29 years old in good health.

V and J are TRBV6-1 and TRBJ2-7; 11 bases are a match to TRBD2. Trimming cost V 3 bases and J 3 bases; bases outside gene matches: 7. The germline gives CDR1 MNHNS, CDR2 SASEGT. CDR3 size: 16 residues. The CDR3 DNA reads TGTGCCAGCAGTGAGGCCTCCGGGACTAGCGGCTACGAGCAGTACTTC. It is translated as CASSEASGTSGYEQYF.

This clonotype has a handful of counts. Here the CDR3 DNA reads TGTGCCAGCAGCCAAGAAAAGACGGGACAGCGAGATTCACCCCTCCACTTT. Protein: CASSQEKTGQRDSPLHF. The J gene is TRBJ1-6, the V gene TRBV4-2; 7 positions match TRBD1. CDR3 length: 17 residues. Unmatched junction bases numbered 10, after V lost 0 bases and J lost 8 bases. Germline V gene lookup returns CDR1 LGHNA and CDR2 YNFKEQ.

This clonotype was counted many times. Its ends do not fully match the called genes, so a read error is possible. CDR3 region: CASSQVTGDYGYTF. CDR3 nucleotide sequence: TGCGCCAGCAGCCAAGTGACAGGGGACTATGGCTACACCTTC. The genes are TRBV3-1 and TRBJ1-2; TRBD1 agrees at 8 bases. This CDR3 comprises 14 residues. Germline CDR1 LGHDT, CDR2 YNNKEL (reference sequence).

In its sample, this clonotype was seen a few times. The chain recombines TRBV6-5 with TRBJ1-6; 8 bases align to TRBD1. This CDR3 region has 14 residues. With 5 bases clipped from V and 7 bases from J, the junction kept 4 bases outside the gene matches. Germline V gives CDR1 MNHEY, CDR2 SVGAGI. This CDR3 is CASSATGDNSPLHF. The DNA of the CDR3 is TGTGCCAGCAGTGCGACAGGGGACAATTCACCCCTCCACTTT.

This clonotype was seen more than once but under ten times. This chain connects TRBV10-3 to TRBJ2-5; 7 bases agree with TRBD1. From germline, CDR1 is ENHRY and CDR2 SYGVKD. Trimming took 10 bases from V and 3 from J; bases not matched to a gene: 8. This CDR3 spans 13 amino acids. The CDR3, as DNA: TGTGCCACCCTCAGGGGGTCGGAAGAGACCCAGTACTTC. Protein: CATLRGSEETQYF.